The source of this T cell receptor beta chain is a study of post-analysis software for immune sequencing data. Study-wide findings and caveats: Multiple sclerosis was associated with a significant reduction in normalized Chao1 diversity relative to controls. When patients were compared with controls, about 5 TRBV segments were more frequent, TRBV5-6, TRBV5-1 and TRBV20-1 among them. Strong co-clustering by F measure was seen for same-batch samples.

This clonotype turned up a few times. Its specificity is unknown. This CDR3 is built from 14 residues. Germline assignment: CDR1 MNHNS and CDR2 SASEGT. V lost 8 bases, J lost 7 bases, and 6 bases stayed unmatched. The authors incorporated unique molecular identifiers into the TCR beta cDNA libraries. Out of roughly 0.85 to 10 million T cells, 450,000 to 600,000 cDNA molecules were generated. Each CDR3 protein gets one entry after TCRdb re-called the PCR reads with MiXCR. The table records more than 500,000 distinct CDR3 sequences, less than 40% of them present only once. This receptor was obtained from a girl under 18 with multiple sclerosis. The sample taken for sequencing was blood. The chain is built from TRBV6-1 and TRBJ2-1; 12 bases agree with TRBD2. The DNA of the CDR3 is TGTGCCAGCGCTAGCGGGGGGGCCTGGAATGAGCAGTTCTTC. This translates into CASASGGAWNEQFF.